This T cell receptor beta chain was captured in a study of CD8 T cells in Susac syndrome. The CDR3 spans 16 residues. Trimming took off 8 bases at V and 9 bases at J, with 28 bases between the two ends. The germline V gene encodes CDR1 MNHEY and CDR2 SVGEGT. CD8+ and CD4+ T cells from blood underwent TCR beta sequencing, which was carried out in a high-throughput format. The individuals used as controls were healthy donors who had been matched for both age and sex. A quantity of about 0.5 to 1 ug RNA underwent reverse transcription using random hexamers. Multiplex immunoSEQ PCR targeted 54 Vbeta and 13 Jbeta TCR beta segments. Via MiXCR, TCRdb re-called the immunoSEQ multiplex PCR reads, giving one row per CDR3 protein. The data show about 190,000 distinct CDR3 sequences, 80% to 95% seen once.

The sample was CD4+ T cells from PBMCs. This TCR derives from a human donor in good health. The chain recombines TRBV6-2 or TRBV6-3 with TRBJ1-2, with D perhaps TRBD1 (5 bases). Here the CDR3 reads CASAIPTPGPAGSYTF. The CDR3 nucleotides read TGTGCCAGCGCTATTCCTACTCCGGGACCCGCTGGAAGCTACACCTTC.